The clone carrying this T cell receptor beta chain came up once. Generated by immunoSEQ multiplex PCR, the TCRdb table keeps only in-frame clones and is missing some. The sample lists under 130,000 clones; 70% to 90% were seen once. The source of the sample is a study of blood T cell repertoires in COVID-19. As for the study in general: The United States, Italy and Spain were the sources of the acute and convalescent COVID-19 samples.

The germline CDR1 and CDR2 sequences are MNHEY and SMNVEV (reference sequence). Trimming pared 8 bases from V and 10 bases from J, leaving 18 bases between. The CDR3 runs to 14 residues. This chain uses TRBV27 with TRBJ1-6, with D hard to call. The sample comprised peripheral blood. This receptor was taken from a human donor in a cohort sampled during active COVID-19. The CDR3 sequence: CASAARGGGSPLHF. The CDR3, as DNA: TGTGCCAGCGCGGCCCGGGGTGGCGGATCACCCCTCCACTTT.